This T cell receptor beta chain was profiled in a study of T cell responses to AZD1222 COVID-19 vaccine. Notes on the study in general: White British ancestry dominated among donors, who included more females, and clonal diversity was possibly underestimated. Vaccine-related CD4 TCRs covered spike, predominating at 160-218 and 743-854.

Sequencing was performed with immunoSEQ multiplex PCR; in TCRdb, only in-frame clones are kept and a portion is missing. The sample comprises around 130,000 clones, 88% of which are singletons, and approximately 8% rests with the top ten. This clone appeared a few times. What it binds is not known. The CDR3 covers 11 residues. CDR1 is GTSNPN, CDR2 SVGIG, per germline (reference sequence). The ends were cut back, 2 bases at V and 4 bases at J, with 6 bases in the middle. V and J are TRBV30 and TRBJ2-7; D remains unclear. The source was peripheral blood, collected on day 0 of AZD1222 vaccination. The source is an adult in good health. Here the CDR3 DNA reads TGTGCCTGGAGTAAGCCATACGAGCAGTACTTC. Translating it yields CAWSKPYEQYF.